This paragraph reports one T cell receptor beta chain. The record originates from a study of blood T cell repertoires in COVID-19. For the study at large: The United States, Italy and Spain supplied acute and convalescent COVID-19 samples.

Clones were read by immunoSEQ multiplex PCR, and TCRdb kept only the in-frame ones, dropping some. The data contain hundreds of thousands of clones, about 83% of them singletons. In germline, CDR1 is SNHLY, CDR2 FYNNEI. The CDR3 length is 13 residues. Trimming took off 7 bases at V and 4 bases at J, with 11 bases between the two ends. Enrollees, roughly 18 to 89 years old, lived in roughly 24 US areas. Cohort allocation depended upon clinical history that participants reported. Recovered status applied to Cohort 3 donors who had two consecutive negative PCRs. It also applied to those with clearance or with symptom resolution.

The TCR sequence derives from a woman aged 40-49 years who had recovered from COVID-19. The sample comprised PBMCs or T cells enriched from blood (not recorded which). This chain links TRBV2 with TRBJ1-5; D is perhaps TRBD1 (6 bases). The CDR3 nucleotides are TGTGCCAGCACCAGGGACACTAATCAGCCCCAGCATTTT. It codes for CASTRDTNQPQHF.